A selection of T cell receptor beta chains follows, all from one sample in a study of blood T cells in healthy people across ages. TCRdb reprocessed the 5' RACE reads with MiXCR, giving one entry per CDR3 protein. The table records some 1.5 million distinct CDR3 sequences, under 55% of them present only once. The sequenced material came from blood. All receptors derive from a woman aged 18-29 years in good health. The CDR3 runs from the conserved cysteine through the conserved F or W. A D gene is named only where the DNA matches it firmly. Clone size appears in some rows only: once, few, many, or a class for an expanded clone.

V gene: TRBV20-1; D gene: TRBD2; J gene: TRBJ2-1; clone size: -; CDR3 protein: CSASGVAGDEQFF; CDR3 DNA: TGCAGTGCTAGTGGGGTAGCGGGGGATGAGCAGTTCTTC
V gene: TRBV12-3/TRBV12-4; D gene: -; J gene: TRBJ2-3; clone size: -; CDR3 protein: CASSFSGRAGPDTQYF; CDR3 DNA: TGTGCCAGCAGTTTTTCGGGACGAGCGGGCCCCGATACGCAGTATTTT
V gene: TRBV3-1; D gene: -; J gene: TRBJ2-7; clone size: few; CDR3 protein: CASSRQKDVAYEQYF; CDR3 DNA: TGTGCCAGCAGCCGCCAGAAGGACGTCGCCTACGAGCAGTACTTC
V gene: TRBV5-1; D gene: TRBD1; J gene: TRBJ1-1; clone size: few; CDR3 protein: CASSQYKGGAGSDAFF; CDR3 DNA: TGCGCCAGCAGCCAATATAAAGGGGGCGCGGGTTCTGACGCTTTCTTT
V gene: TRBV5-5; D gene: -; J gene: TRBJ2-7; clone size: few; CDR3 protein: CASSLLAYPSEQYF; CDR3 DNA: TGTGCCAGCAGCTTGCTAGCCTACCCCAGCGAGCAGTACTTC
V gene: TRBV3-1; D gene: -; J gene: TRBJ1-6; clone size: -; CDR3 protein: CASSQDGKNSPLHF; CDR3 DNA: TGTGCCAGCAGCCAAGATGGGAAGAATTCACCCCTCCACTTT
V gene: TRBV11-2; D gene: TRBD2; J gene: TRBJ2-7; clone size: -; CDR3 protein: CASRLAGGLALYEQYF; CDR3 DNA: TGTGCCAGCAGATTAGCGGGGGGACTAGCGCTGTACGAGCAGTACTTC
V gene: TRBV24-1; D gene: -; J gene: TRBJ2-1; clone size: -; CDR3 protein: CATCEGRYNEQFF; CDR3 DNA: TGTGCCACCTGCGAGGGGCGATACAATGAGCAGTTCTTC
V gene: TRBV6-2/TRBV6-3; D gene: -; J gene: TRBJ1-1; clone size: -; CDR3 protein: CASSYSIGSSEAFF; CDR3 DNA: TGTGCCAGCAGTTACTCGATTGGATCTTCTGAAGCTTTCTTT
V gene: TRBV2; D gene: -; J gene: TRBJ1-6; clone size: few; CDR3 protein: CASSEERMALSPLHF; CDR3 DNA: TGTGCCAGCAGTGAAGAGCGGATGGCCCTTTCACCCCTCCACTTT
V gene: TRBV20-1; D gene: -; J gene: TRBJ1-6; clone size: few; CDR3 protein: CSAGGPANSPLHF; CDR3 DNA: TGCAGTGCTGGCGGACCGGCAAATTCACCCCTCCACTTT
V gene: TRBV7-9; D gene: -; J gene: TRBJ2-1; clone size: -; CDR3 protein: CASSLGAGFSSYNEQFF; CDR3 DNA: TGTGCCAGCAGCTTAGGGGCAGGATTTAGCTCCTACAATGAGCAGTTCTTC
V gene: TRBV11-2; D gene: -; J gene: TRBJ1-1; clone size: -; CDR3 protein: CACSLLGGATEAFF; CDR3 DNA: TGTGCCTGCAGCTTATTGGGAGGGGCCACTGAAGCTTTCTTT
V gene: TRBV7-2; D gene: -; J gene: TRBJ2-1; clone size: -; CDR3 protein: CASNPGGSSYNEQFF; CDR3 DNA: TGTGCCAGCAACCCTGGGGGGAGCTCCTACAATGAGCAGTTCTTC
V gene: TRBV25-1; D gene: TRBD1; J gene: TRBJ2-3; clone size: -; CDR3 protein: CASSKQGAATQYF; CDR3 DNA: TGTGCCAGCAGTAAACAGGGGGCAGCTACGCAGTATTTT
V gene: TRBV27; D gene: -; J gene: TRBJ2-5; clone size: -; CDR3 protein: CASSFLSRQETQYF; CDR3 DNA: TGTGCCAGCAGTTTCTTGTCTCGACAAGAGACCCAGTACTTC
V gene: TRBV28; D gene: TRBD1; J gene: TRBJ2-7; clone size: -; CDR3 protein: CASSLTGTEFYEQYF; CDR3 DNA: TGTGCCAGCAGTTTAACCGGGACAGAGTTCTACGAGCAGTACTTC
V gene: TRBV7-3; D gene: -; J gene: TRBJ2-3; clone size: -; CDR3 protein: CASSLRGANRDTQYF; CDR3 DNA: TGTGCCAGCAGCCTGAGGGGGGCGAACAGGGATACGCAGTATTTT
V gene: TRBV2; D gene: TRBD1; J gene: TRBJ1-5; clone size: -; CDR3 protein: CASSRDRGKYQPQHF; CDR3 DNA: TGTGCCAGCAGCCGGGACAGGGGAAAGTATCAGCCCCAGCATTTT
V gene: TRBV2; D gene: TRBD2; J gene: TRBJ2-1; clone size: -; CDR3 protein: CASILAGNEQFF; CDR3 DNA: TGTGCCAGCATACTAGCGGGGAATGAGCAGTTCTTC
V gene: TRBV6-1; D gene: -; J gene: TRBJ1-4; clone size: -; CDR3 protein: CANRSANEKLFF; CDR3 DNA: TGTGCCAACCGGTCGGCTAATGAAAAACTGTTTTTT
V gene: TRBV28; D gene: -; J gene: TRBJ2-7; clone size: few; CDR3 protein: CASSDIGGTDSYEQYF; CDR3 DNA: TGTGCCAGCAGCGACATTGGCGGGACAGACTCCTACGAGCAGTACTTC
V gene: TRBV7-3; D gene: -; J gene: TRBJ2-5; clone size: few; CDR3 protein: CASSLNTGEQETQYF; CDR3 DNA: TGTGCCAGCAGCTTAAATACGGGAGAGCAAGAGACCCAGTACTTC
V gene: TRBV20-1; D gene: -; J gene: TRBJ2-1; clone size: -; CDR3 protein: CSASRLAYYEQFF; CDR3 DNA: TGCAGTGCTAGTCGGCTGGCCTACTATGAGCAGTTCTTC
V gene: TRBV7-2; D gene: -; J gene: TRBJ2-2; clone size: -; CDR3 protein: CAGSLPTGELFF; CDR3 DNA: TGTGCCGGCAGCTTGCCCACCGGGGAGCTGTTTTTT
V gene: TRBV9; D gene: -; J gene: TRBJ2-1; clone size: -; CDR3 protein: CASSASNGEQFF; CDR3 DNA: TGTGCCAGCAGCGCAAGCAATGGTGAGCAGTTCTTC
V gene: TRBV29-1; D gene: TRBD2; J gene: TRBJ2-5; clone size: few; CDR3 protein: CSVDAGGETQYF; CDR3 DNA: TGCAGCGTTGATGCGGGAGGGGAGACCCAGTACTTC
V gene: TRBV4-1; D gene: -; J gene: TRBJ2-1; clone size: -; CDR3 protein: CASSQYNYVLAATYNEQFF; CDR3 DNA: TGCGCCAGCAGCCAATATAACTATGTACTAGCCGCAACCTACAATGAGCAGTTCTTC
V gene: TRBV7-9; D gene: -; J gene: TRBJ1-2; clone size: -; CDR3 protein: CASSVGQSGNYGYTF; CDR3 DNA: TGTGCCAGCAGCGTCGGACAGTCAGGCAACTATGGCTACACCTTC
V gene: TRBV14; D gene: -; J gene: TRBJ1-2; clone size: -; CDR3 protein: CASSQTGRRSGANSGYTF; CDR3 DNA: TGTGCCAGCAGCCAAACAGGGCGGAGATCGGGAGCTAACTCTGGCTACACCTTC
V gene: TRBV25-1; D gene: TRBD2; J gene: TRBJ2-4; clone size: -; CDR3 protein: CASSDLGRGGKNIQYF; CDR3 DNA: TGTGCCAGCAGTGACCTCGGGAGGGGGGGCAAAAACATTCAGTACTTC
V gene: TRBV29-1; D gene: -; J gene: TRBJ2-3; clone size: -; CDR3 protein: CSVEDTPTDTQYF; CDR3 DNA: TGCAGCGTTGAAGATACCCCCACAGATACGCAGTATTTT
V gene: TRBV25-1; D gene: -; J gene: TRBJ2-5; clone size: once; CDR3 protein: CASRGRVDGFQETQYF; CDR3 DNA: TGTGCCAGCAGGGGCCGGGTGGATGGTTTTCAAGAGACCCAGTACTTC
V gene: TRBV3-1; D gene: -; J gene: TRBJ2-1; clone size: -; CDR3 protein: CASSQIGFHEQFF; CDR3 DNA: TGTGCCAGCAGCCAGATTGGCTTCCATGAGCAGTTCTTC
V gene: TRBV2; D gene: -; J gene: TRBJ1-2; clone size: few; CDR3 protein: CASRYTGPGGYTF; CDR3 DNA: TGTGCCAGCAGATACACCGGGCCCGGTGGCTACACCTTC
V gene: TRBV20-1; D gene: -; J gene: TRBJ1-5; clone size: few; CDR3 protein: CSASDGGKGTNQPQHF; CDR3 DNA: TGCAGTGCTAGTGATGGAGGAAAGGGGACCAATCAGCCCCAGCATTTT
V gene: TRBV7-2; D gene: -; J gene: TRBJ2-3; clone size: few; CDR3 protein: CASSFSGISTDTQYF; CDR3 DNA: TGTGCCAGCAGCTTCAGCGGTATTAGCACAGATACGCAGTATTTT
V gene: TRBV12-5; D gene: -; J gene: TRBJ1-1; clone size: -; CDR3 protein: CASGPTTIPEAFF; CDR3 DNA: TGTGCTAGTGGTCCTACTACGATCCCTGAAGCTTTCTTT
V gene: TRBV12-3/TRBV12-4; D gene: -; J gene: TRBJ1-5; clone size: few; CDR3 protein: CASRPAGGNQPQHF; CDR3 DNA: TGTGCCAGCAGACCCGCGGGAGGCAATCAGCCCCAGCATTTT
V gene: TRBV12-3/TRBV12-4; D gene: -; J gene: TRBJ1-2; clone size: -; CDR3 protein: CTSSLGGLGYTF; CDR3 DNA: TGTACCAGCAGCTTAGGAGGGTTGGGCTACACCTTC
V gene: TRBV9; D gene: -; J gene: TRBJ2-7; clone size: few; CDR3 protein: CASSLTAMGPHEQYF; CDR3 DNA: TGTGCCAGCAGCCTCACGGCCATGGGCCCACACGAGCAGTACTTC
V gene: TRBV27; D gene: -; J gene: TRBJ1-1; clone size: -; CDR3 protein: CASRDGTVPGWAFF; CDR3 DNA: TGTGCCAGCAGGGACGGGACGGTACCTGGGTGGGCTTTCTTT
V gene: TRBV7-8; D gene: TRBD1; J gene: TRBJ1-5; clone size: -; CDR3 protein: CASSLGIGGRNQPQHF; CDR3 DNA: TGTGCCAGCAGTCTAGGAATAGGGGGCCGAAATCAGCCCCAGCATTTT
V gene: TRBV3-1; D gene: -; J gene: TRBJ2-5; clone size: -; CDR3 protein: CTSSQDPSPTQYF; CDR3 DNA: TGTACCAGCAGCCAAGACCCCTCCCCGACCCAGTACTTC
V gene: TRBV27; D gene: -; J gene: TRBJ1-3; clone size: once; CDR3 protein: CASSLSPLTNTIYF; CDR3 DNA: TGTGCCAGCAGTTTATCCCCTCTGACGAACACCATATATTTT
V gene: TRBV3-1; D gene: TRBD1; J gene: TRBJ1-1; clone size: few; CDR3 protein: CASSHLDRGTEAFF; CDR3 DNA: TGTGCCAGCAGCCACCTCGACAGGGGCACTGAAGCTTTCTTT